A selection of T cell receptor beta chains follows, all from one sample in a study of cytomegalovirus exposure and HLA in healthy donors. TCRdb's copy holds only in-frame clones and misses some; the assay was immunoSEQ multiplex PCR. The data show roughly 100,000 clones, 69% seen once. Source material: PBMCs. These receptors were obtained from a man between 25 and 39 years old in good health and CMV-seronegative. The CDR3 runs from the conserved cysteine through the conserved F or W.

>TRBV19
CASSAIRVGYTF
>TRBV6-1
CASSEGTADLYEQYF
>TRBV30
CAWSVGQGNTEAFF
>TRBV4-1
CASSLRLDRDDEQYF
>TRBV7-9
CASSLGPTGTGGIDF
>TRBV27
CASSRQGARNEQFF
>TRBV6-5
CASTNSQGRETQYF
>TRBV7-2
CASSPDRARGYTF
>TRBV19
CASRGWLAGDVEQFF
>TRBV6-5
CASSEGAPDYGYTF
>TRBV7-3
CASSWQGGSIDNEQFF
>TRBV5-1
CASSPQGGETEAFF
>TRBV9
CASSPHSGQVETQYF
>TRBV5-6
CASSLRTGGVETQYF
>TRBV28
CASSFGTGSTDTQYF
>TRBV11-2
CASSLGPDRVEKLFF
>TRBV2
CASSLASSTDTQYF
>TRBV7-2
CASSLVGGGEQYF
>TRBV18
CASSPWGGNTGELFF
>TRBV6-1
CASIGQNNSPLHF
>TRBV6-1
CASRRTSGNYYEQYF
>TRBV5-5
CASSGRGAGYEQYF
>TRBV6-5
CASSYSAGGFYEQYF
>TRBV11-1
CASSLSLAQVTQYF
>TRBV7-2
CASSLDPAGEGDTQYF
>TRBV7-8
CASSQDRWNTEAFF
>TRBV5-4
CASSLDRDSTGELFF
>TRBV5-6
CASSFFLAEGTTDTQYF
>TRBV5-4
CASSSGVSGGYTF
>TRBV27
CASSLSENTGELFF
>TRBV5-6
CASSSAGGRTNEQFF
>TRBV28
CASSSPGASGSREQYF
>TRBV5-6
CASSFGTEVVNTEAFF
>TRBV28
CASSPSGRYQETQYF
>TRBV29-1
CSVGRGPAQETQYF
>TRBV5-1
CASSLVADNEQFF
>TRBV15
CATSSPATSVPSTAYEQYF
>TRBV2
CASSEGLAGSQETQYF
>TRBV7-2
CASSLEGPSGSKTQYF
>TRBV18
CASSRLTGKEGQYF
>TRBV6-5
CASSFTGDTEAFF
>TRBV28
CASGTGGSSYNEQFF
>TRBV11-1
CASSFPRTSGSVDTGELFF
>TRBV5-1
CASSLGAGEQYF
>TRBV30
CASTLGTPGYGTEAFF